This T cell receptor beta chain was identified during a study of tissue T cells after allogeneic stem cell transplantation. Using immunoSEQ multiplex PCR, the repertoire was profiled, and TCRdb retains in-frame clones only, with some absent. The data show 7,500 to 10,000 clones, 60% seen once. A remark on this clone: Its antigen is currently unknown.

General study results and limits: Only a limited share of tissue TCRs appeared in blood or spleen. Limitations included a small, clinically heterogeneous cohort and limited sampling depth.

CDR3 size: 15 residues. Between the trimmed V and J ends, which lost 3 bases and 4 bases, there was a span of 13 bases. Germline V gene lookup returns CDR1 MDHEN and CDR2 SYDVKM. This TCR was sampled from a woman aged 18 to 49 with breast cancer. The chain carries TRBV28 and TRBJ1-5; possible D gene TRBD1, 6 bases. The sample here was tissue from the jejunum, taken at autopsy. CDR3 sequence: CASSLHRDRNQPQHF. CDR3 DNA: TGTGCCAGCAGTTTGCACAGAGACAGGAATCAGCCCCAGCATTTT.